One and the same sample provided the 5 T cell receptor beta chains below, sequenced in a study of human T cells and chemical hapten exposure. TCRdb analysed the RACE reads with MiXCR anew, one entry per CDR3 protein. The data hold roughly 50,000 distinct CDR3 sequences, with 8% to 10% observed a single time. The sample's time point: pre-sensitization, week 0. As for treatment: therapeutic diphenylcyclopropenone sensitization with weekly scalp DPC. The sequences come from whole blood, collected in connection with sensitization to the hapten diphenylcyclopropenone (DPC). The source is a man aged 35 to 55 with alopecia areata. Some clones in this sample may be carry-over from other donors' samples.

This clonotype has ten or more counts. This rearrangement joins TRBV18 to TRBJ2-3, with a tentative D call TRBD1 (5 bases). V gave up 1 base and J gave up 6 bases, with 5 bases separating them. The germline V gene has CDR1 KGHSH and CDR2 LQKENI. The CDR3 extends over 12 amino acids. Here the CDR3 reads CASSPQGDTQYF. The DNA for the CDR3 is TGTGCCAGCTCACCACAGGGGGATACGCAGTATTTT.

Comment on this clonotype: Since a much larger clone is just one base distant, this may be a read error. The CDR3 nucleotides read TGTGCCATCAGTAGAAACCCCAGCGGGAGCACTTCCTGCAATGAGCAGTTCTTC. It yields the protein CAISRNPSGSTSCNEQFF. The J gene is TRBJ2-1, the V gene TRBV10-3, with 8 bases aligning to TRBD2. CDR1 and CDR2 (germline): ENHRY, SYGVKD. The CDR3 loop spans 18 amino acids.

The V and J genes are TRBV7-2 and TRBJ2-2, with D unresolved. CDR1 and CDR2 from the germline V gene are SGHTA and FQGNSA. The CDR3 runs to 14 residues. Deletions cut 6 bases from V and 7 bases from J, with 15 bases between. This CDR3 is CASRREVWGGELFF. DNA of the CDR3: TGTGCCAGCAGGAGAGAGGTTTGGGGCGGGGAGCTGTTTTTT.

The chain carries TRBV5-1 and TRBJ2-5, with a weak D call TRBD1 (5 bases). CDR3 length: 15 residues. Looked up from germline, CDR1 is SGHRS and CDR2 is YFSETQ. The ends were cut back, 1 base at V and 3 bases at J, with 13 bases in the middle. The CDR3 DNA sequence: TGCGCCAGCAGCTTGTGGTCTGGACAAAAAGAGACCCAGTACTTC. Translating it yields CASSLWSGQKETQYF. The full variable domain, completed using reference TRBV5-1 and TRBJ2-5, is KAGVTQTPRYLIKTRGQQVTLSCSPISGHRSVSWYQQTPGQGLQFLFEYFSETQRNKGNFPGRFSGRQFSNSRSEMNVSTLELGDSALYLCASSLWSGQKETQYFGPGTRLLVL.

This clonotype has a handful of counts. The CDR3 sequence: CASSLSSGLRNEQFF. DNA for the CDR3: TGTGCCAGCAGTTTATCGTCGGGGCTTAGGAATGAGCAGTTCTTC. The V call is TRBV27, the J call TRBJ2-1; D might be TRBD1 or TRBD2, each matching 5 bases. In germline, CDR1 is MNHEY, CDR2 SMNVEV (reference sequence). The CDR3 has 15 amino acids. V dropped 0 bases and J dropped 7 bases, with 13 bases sitting between them.